This passage covers 26 T cell receptor beta chains from one sample sequenced in a study of vaccination and CD4 T cells after COVID-19. For these receptors, no antigen is known. Scientists ran DNA taken from cultured CD4+ T cells through the Oncomine TCR Beta short-read assay for sequencing. One entry per CDR3 protein, called by TCRdb with MiXCR from the PCR reads. The data contain over 20,000 distinct CDR3 sequences, 40% to 50% of them singletons. Treatment specified: roughly 10-day PBMC culture with coronavirus spike peptide pools or control peptides (ViraFEST assay). The sequenced sample consisted of CD4+ T cells from blood, cultured in vitro. The source is a human donor who had recovered from COVID-19.

The chain couples TRBV20-1 to TRBJ2-1; 13 bases fit TRBD2. CDR1 and CDR2 from the germline V gene are DFQATT and SNEGSKA (reference sequence). After removal of 5 bases from V and 5 bases from J, the junction contained 3 bases not matched to a gene. The CDR3 spans 14 residues. CDR3 amino acids: CSAEGLAGNNEQFF. The CDR3, as DNA: TGCAGTGCTGAGGGACTAGCGGGAAACAATGAGCAGTTCTTC.

The rearrangement joins TRBV4-3 to TRBJ1-2; possibly TRBD1 for D (5 bases). The CDR3 is 15 amino acids. Germline V gene lookup returns CDR1 LGHNA and CDR2 YSLEER. V was pared by 1 base and J by 6 bases, with 15 bases between. CDR3 sequence (DNA): TGCGCCAGCAGCCAAGGGGGCATAGTCCGGAATGGCTACACCTTC. Its translation: CASSQGGIVRNGYTF.

In DNA, the CDR3 is TGTGCCAGTTCGGGGGTAGGGTCAGATACGCAGTATTTT. Its translation: CASSGVGSDTQYF. The chain couples TRBV28 to TRBJ2-3, with D tentatively TRBD2 (6 bases). Germline CDR1 is MDHEN and CDR2 is SYDVKM. The CDR3 sequence is 13 residues long. V was cut by 9 bases and J by 4 bases, with 14 bases left in between.

This clonotype has a handful of counts. The genes are TRBV7-2 and TRBJ1-2; the D is unclear. Between the trimmed V and J ends, which lost 10 bases and 1 base, there was a span of 10 bases. Germline values: CDR1 SGHTA, CDR2 FQGNSA. CDR3 size: 12 residues. CDR3 amino acids: CATSWSNYGYTF. CDR3 coding DNA: TGTGCCACGTCGTGGAGTAACTATGGCTACACCTTC.

The chain carries TRBV18 and TRBJ2-7; 10 bases align to TRBD1. The CDR3 has 14 amino acids. The germline V gene has CDR1 KGHSH and CDR2 LQKENI. V lost 1 base to trimming and J lost 5 bases; unmatched junction nucleotides: 2. The CDR3 loop is CASSPLGQGDEQYF. As DNA, the CDR3 is TGTGCCAGCTCACCACTTGGACAGGGGGACGAGCAGTACTTC.

V usage is TRBV5-1 and J usage is TRBJ2-1, with D perhaps TRBD1 or TRBD2 (5 bases each). CDR1 is SGHRS and CDR2 is YFSETQ in the germline V gene. V lost 4 bases and J 7 bases, leaving 18 bases between the germline ends. There are 15 residues in the CDR3. CDR3 in DNA: TGCGCCAGCAGCCCAGAGGGGTTGGGACGGAATGAGCAGTTCTTC. Encoded protein: CASSPEGLGRNEQFF.

The chain joins TRBV28 to TRBJ1-5, with 8 bases aligning to TRBD1. CDR3 length: 15 residues. The junction had 6 bases not matched to a gene; V was cut back by 3 bases and J by 5 bases. Germline lookup yields CDR1 MDHEN and CDR2 SYDVKM. CDR3 in amino acids: CASSFQDRAYQPQHF. The CDR3 DNA is TGTGCCAGCAGTTTCCAGGACAGGGCATATCAGCCCCAGCATTTT.

The rearrangement uses TRBV20-1 and TRBJ2-6; TRBD2 aligns across 7 bases. In germline, CDR1 is DFQATT, CDR2 SNEGSKA (reference sequence). After removal of 6 bases from V and 2 bases from J, the junction contained 10 bases not matched to a gene. This CDR3 spans 16 amino acids. The CDR3 reads CSARREGGPGANVLTF. DNA for the CDR3: TGCAGTGCCCGTCGAGAGGGAGGGCCTGGGGCCAACGTCCTGACTTTC.

The V call is TRBV18, the J call TRBJ1-1; D unresolved. From germline, CDR1 is KGHSH and CDR2 LQKENI. The CDR3 is 16 residues long. V lost 2 bases and J 0 bases, leaving 13 bases between the germline ends. This CDR3 is CASSPLSHQVNTEAFF. The DNA of the CDR3 is TGTGCCAGCTCACCATTAAGTCACCAGGTGAACACTGAAGCTTTCTTT.

This chain links TRBV28 with TRBJ1-4; D perhaps matches TRBD1 (5 bases). The length of the CDR3 is 13 residues. CDR1 and CDR2 from the germline V gene are MDHEN and SYDVKM. V lost 8 bases and J lost 11, with 18 bases in between. CDR3 coding DNA: TGTGCCAGCGACGAGCCGGGGGAACGGAAACTGTTTTTT. Its translation: CASDEPGERKLFF.

This chain connects TRBV7-3 to TRBJ1-1; D possibly corresponds to TRBD1 (5 bases). V was clipped by 1 base and J by 4 bases, with 13 bases between them. The CDR3 is made up of 15 amino acids. Germline CDR1 SGHTA, CDR2 FQGTGA. In nucleotides, the CDR3 is TGTGCCAGCAGCTTAATGGGGGGGTTGAGCACTGAAGCTTTCTTT. Translating it yields CASSLMGGLSTEAFF.

In this sample, this clonotype turned up a few times. The rearrangement uses TRBV10-1 and TRBJ2-3, with TRBD2 matching 8 bases. V lost 5 bases to trimming and J lost 5 bases; unmatched junction nucleotides: 6. Germline V gives CDR1 WNHNN, CDR2 SYGVQD (reference sequence). The CDR3 has 14 amino acids. The CDR3 DNA sequence: TGCGCCAGCAGTACGGGGGGGAGCGGAGATACGCAGTATTTT. It encodes CASSTGGSGDTQYF.

The chain is built from TRBV6-1 and TRBJ2-7; D is unresolved. Looked up from germline, CDR1 is MNHNS and CDR2 is SASEGT. There are 12 residues in the CDR3. Trimming removed 6 bases at V and 2 bases at J, with 8 bases between. DNA of the CDR3: TGTGCCAGCAGCCTCTCGACCTACGAGCAGTACTTC. This gives the protein CASSLSTYEQYF.

CDR3 region: CASSQDRYKGASTDTQYF. In nucleotides, the CDR3 is TGCGCCAGCAGCCAAGATAGATATAAGGGAGCTAGCACAGATACGCAGTATTTT. The chain has TRBV4-1 and TRBJ2-3, with D tentatively TRBD2 (5 bases). Germline assignment: CDR1 MGHRA and CDR2 YSYEKL. Deletions cut 0 bases from V and 0 bases from J, with 16 bases between. The CDR3 covers 18 residues.

The rearrangement joins TRBV28 to TRBJ1-3; D is undetermined. Trimming shortened V by 6 bases and J by 4 bases, and 13 bases separated the two germline ends. There are 14 residues in the CDR3. Germline assignment: CDR1 MDHEN and CDR2 SYDVKM. As DNA, the CDR3 is TGTGCCAGCAGCCTCCCCCCCCCCGGAAACACCATATATTTT. It translates to CASSLPPPGNTIYF.

This sequence joins TRBV6-1 and TRBJ1-5; 11 bases match TRBD1. J was trimmed by 8 bases and V by 3 bases; bases with no gene match: 9. CDR1 MNHNS and CDR2 SASEGT come from the germline V gene. The CDR3 has 16 residues. The CDR3 nucleotides are TGTGCCAGCAGTGACTGGACAGGGGGCGCGGAAAAGCCCCAGCATTTT. As protein: CASSDWTGGAEKPQHF.

This chain links TRBV4-3 with TRBJ2-1; D might be TRBD2 (5 bases). Trimming pared 0 bases from V and 0 bases from J, leaving 15 bases between. This CDR3 has 18 residues. Germline V gene data show CDR1 as LGHNA and CDR2 as YSLEER. The CDR3 DNA reads as TGCGCCAGCAGCCAAGACACGGCGGGCGGTAGCTCCTACAATGAGCAGTTCTTC. It is translated as CASSQDTAGGSSYNEQFF.

V usage is TRBV5-1 and J usage is TRBJ2-7, with 11 positions matching TRBD1. Looked up from germline, CDR1 is SGHRS and CDR2 is YFSETQ. The V segment lost 0 bases and the J segment 3 bases; nucleotides outside the gene matches: 5. The CDR3 spans 16 residues. Written as DNA, the CDR3 is TGCGCCAGCAGCTTGGGTTTCGGGACAGGGGGCTACGAGCAGTACTTC. This sequence encodes CASSLGFGTGGYEQYF. The full variable domain, in which reference TRBV5-1 and TRBJ2-7 provide the parts outside the CDR3, is KAGVTQTPRYLIKTRGQQVTLSCSPISGHRSVSWYQQTPGQGLQFLFEYFSETQRNKGNFPGRFSGRQFSNSRSEMNVSTLELGDSALYLCASSLGFGTGGYEQYFGPGTRLTVT.

The chain recombines TRBV19 with TRBJ1-1; 7 nucleotides line up with TRBD1. From germline, CDR1 is LNHDA and CDR2 SQIVND (reference sequence). The trim removed 6 bases at V and 1 base at J, leaving 5 bases unmatched. CDR3 length: 14 residues. CDR3 sequence (DNA): TGTGCCAGTAGAGACAGGGCGAGGAACACTGAAGCTTTCTTT. It codes for CASRDRARNTEAFF.

This chain joins TRBV19 and TRBJ1-5; no reliable D call. This CDR3 is built from 13 residues. Trimming removed 0 bases at V and 6 bases at J, with 6 bases between. The germline V gene has CDR1 LNHDA and CDR2 SQIVND (reference sequence). The CDR3 DNA reads TGTGCCAGTAGTATAGAATTAAGTCAGCCCCAGCATTTT. It codes for CASSIELSQPQHF.

The CDR3 region is CASSLRRDRSGANVLTF. In DNA, the CDR3 is TGTGCCAGCAGCTTGCGCAGGGACCGCTCTGGGGCCAACGTCCTGACTTTC. This chain connects TRBV5-4 to TRBJ2-6; D is perhaps TRBD1 or TRBD2 (5 bases each). V gave up 1 base and J gave up 0 bases, with 11 bases separating them. The CDR3 covers 17 residues. Germline values: CDR1 SGHNT, CDR2 YYREEE (reference sequence). The entire variable domain, with the rest obtained from reference TRBV5-4 and TRBJ2-6, is as follows: ETGVTQSPTHLIKTRGQQVTLRCSSQSGHNTVSWYQQALGQGPQFIFQYYREEENGRGNFPPRFSGLQFPNYSSELNVNALELDDSALYLCASSLRRDRSGANVLTFGAGSRLTVL.

This clonotype was counted a few times. In DNA form, the CDR3 reads TGTGCCAGTAGTATAGTCGGGCGCAGGGGGCCTTCCTACGAGCAGTACTTC. Its protein is CASSIVGRRGPSYEQYF. This sequence joins TRBV19 and TRBJ2-7, with 8 bases identical to TRBD1. The germline gives CDR1 LNHDA, CDR2 SQIVND (reference sequence). The CDR3 spans 17 residues. With 1 base clipped from V and 1 base from J, the junction kept 9 bases outside the gene matches.

The chain employs TRBV7-2 and TRBJ1-2; TRBD1 might be the D (6 bases). CDR1 and CDR2 (germline): SGHTA, FQGNSA. The CDR3 is made up of 15 amino acids. The V end lost 1 base, the J end lost 5 bases, and 14 bases lay between the germline ends. The chain's CDR3 is CASSLGRGAPYGYTF. The DNA for the CDR3 is TGTGCCAGCAGCTTAGGGAGGGGGGCGCCTTATGGCTACACCTTC.

CDR3 in amino acids: CASRGPRSGANVLTF. CDR3 DNA: TGTGCCAGCAGGGGACCTCGCTCTGGGGCCAACGTCCTGACTTTC. The rearrangement uses TRBV11-2 and TRBJ2-6, with D tentatively TRBD1 or TRBD2 (5 bases each). The CDR3 runs 15 residues. V lost 6 bases to trimming and J lost 0 bases, with 9 bases between them. The V gene's germline CDR1 is SGHAT and CDR2 FQNNGV.

This chain connects TRBV1 to TRBJ2-2; the DNA was not compared with TRBD2, the D call given in the table. TRBV1 is annotated as a pseudogene. CDR3 length: 20 amino acids. Here the CDR3 DNA reads TGCACCAGCAGCCCACACCCGCCGAGACTAGCGGGAGAGAGTGGCGGGGAGCTGTTTTTT. It codes for CTSSPHPPRLAGESGGELFF.

The CDR3 region has the DNA TGTGCCAGTAGTATCCAGGGGGGGGCCCAGCATTTT. It is translated as CASSIQGGAQHF. This chain joins TRBV19 and TRBJ1-5; 7 nucleotides match TRBD1. With V trimmed by 3 bases and J by 11 bases, 4 bases remained unmatched. Germline V lookup: CDR1 LNHDA, CDR2 SQIVND (reference sequence). The CDR3 runs 12 residues.